A selection of T cell receptor beta chains follows, all from one sample in a study of identical twins. TCRdb reprocessed the 5' RACE reads via MiXCR and lists one record per CDR3 protein. The top ten clones hold around 4.5% of a sample with about 730,000 distinct CDR3 sequences, approximately 22% of them seen once. The same sample was also studied in work on T cells expressing NK-cell markers.

The specimen was PBMCs. All receptors come from a young woman in good health. The CDR3 runs from the conserved cysteine through the conserved F or W. Each record gives: D gene, V gene, J gene, clone size, CDR3 length, CDR3 DNA, CDR3 protein. The D gene is left open where the match is weak. A clone size is listed for some rows: how often the clone was seen (once, few, many), or a class if it is expanded.

D: -
V: TRBV9
J: TRBJ2-7
size: -
length: 14
DNA: TGTGCCAGCAGCGTAGGGACTACCTCCTACGAGCAGTACTTC
CDR3: CASSVGTTSYEQYF

D: -
V: TRBV20-1
J: TRBJ2-7
size: -
length: 13
DNA: TGCAGTGCTAGAGATTACGGCTTCGGCCAGCAGTACTTC
CDR3: CSARDYGFGQQYF

D: -
V: TRBV5-1
J: TRBJ2-7
size: -
length: 14
DNA: TGCGCCAGCAGCTTGGCAGCGACCTCCTACGAGCAGTACTTC
CDR3: CASSLAATSYEQYF

D: -
V: TRBV25-1
J: TRBJ2-1
size: -
length: 14
DNA: TGTGCCAGCAGCCAAAGCGGGTTCTACAATGAGCAGTTCTTC
CDR3: CASSQSGFYNEQFF

D: -
V: TRBV6-6
J: TRBJ1-3
size: many
length: 12
DNA: TGTGCCAGCAGTTACTCTGGAAACACCATATATTTT
CDR3: CASSYSGNTIYF

D: -
V: TRBV20-1
J: TRBJ2-5
size: -
length: 14
DNA: TGCAGTGCCGAGCCTGCAACGGGCCAAGAGACCCAGTACTTC
CDR3: CSAEPATGQETQYF

D: TRBD1
V: TRBV20-1
J: TRBJ1-1
size: -
length: 13
DNA: TGCAGTGCCACGGGACAGAAAAACACTGAAGCTTTCTTT
CDR3: CSATGQKNTEAFF

D: TRBD1
V: TRBV5-1
J: TRBJ2-7
size: few
length: 15
DNA: TGCGCCAGCAGCTTGGAAAGGGACAGTACCTACGAGCAGTACTTC
CDR3: CASSLERDSTYEQYF

D: -
V: TRBV6-6
J: TRBJ2-7
size: -
length: 13
DNA: TGTGCCAGCAACCAGGGTCCCGCTAGGGAGCAGTACTTC
CDR3: CASNQGPAREQYF

D: TRBD1
V: TRBV3-1
J: TRBJ2-5
size: -
length: 11
DNA: TGTGCCAGCAGCCAAGGGGACAGGGGCCTTTTC
CDR3: CASSQGDRGLF

D: -
V: TRBV12-5
J: TRBJ2-5
size: -
length: 13
DNA: TGTGCTAGTGGTTTCCGGTCCCTAGAGACCCAGTACTTC
CDR3: CASGFRSLETQYF

D: -
V: TRBV5-1
J: TRBJ2-7
size: -
length: 16
DNA: TGCGCCAGCAGCTTCGGTTTGGGCAGGGGAAACTACGAGCAGTACTTC
CDR3: CASSFGLGRGNYEQYF

D: TRBD2
V: TRBV29-1
J: TRBJ2-5
size: many
length: 12
DNA: TGCAGCGTTGCCAGCGGGGGAGAGACCCAGTACTTC
CDR3: CSVASGGETQYF

D: -
V: TRBV3-1
J: TRBJ2-7
size: few
length: 12
DNA: TGTGCCAGCAGCCATACCCGCTACGAGCAGTACTTC
CDR3: CASSHTRYEQYF

D: -
V: TRBV29-1
J: TRBJ2-7
size: few
length: 13
DNA: TGCAGCCTCCGCGGTAACAGGGCCCTGCGTCAGTACTTC
CDR3: CSLRGNRALRQYF

D: -
V: TRBV7-9
J: TRBJ1-2
size: -
length: 11
DNA: TGTGCCAGCAGCCCCCCCTATGGCTACACCTTC
CDR3: CASSPPYGYTF

D: -
V: TRBV7-9
J: TRBJ2-5
size: -
length: 15
DNA: TGTGCCAGCAGCTCGGGACCGAAATTTGAGGAGACCCAGTACTTC
CDR3: CASSSGPKFEETQYF

D: -
V: TRBV5-6
J: TRBJ1-1
size: -
length: 15
DNA: TGTGCCAGCAGCTTGGAACCCCGCATGAACACTGAAGCTTTCTTT
CDR3: CASSLEPRMNTEAFF

D: TRBD2
V: TRBV29-1
J: TRBJ2-3
size: few
length: 15
DNA: TGCAGCGTTGAAGTAGCGCCCAGCGGGAGTGGTACGCAGTATTTT
CDR3: CSVEVAPSGSGTQYF

D: TRBD1
V: TRBV20-1
J: TRBJ1-5
size: many
length: 14
DNA: TGCAGTGCTAGCGGGGACAGGGATGATCAGCCCCAGCATTTT
CDR3: CSASGDRDDQPQHF

D: -
V: TRBV3-1
J: TRBJ1-5
size: few
length: 15
DNA: TGTGCCAGCAGCCATGGGACTCTCTCCAATCAGCCCCAGCATTTT
CDR3: CASSHGTLSNQPQHF

D: TRBD1
V: TRBV10-3
J: TRBJ2-7
size: -
length: 11
DNA: TGTGCCATCAGTGACGGGACAGGAGGCAGCTTC
CDR3: CAISDGTGGSF

D: -
V: TRBV7-2
J: TRBJ2-6
size: few
length: 12
DNA: TGTGCCAGCGGCCGAGAGGCCAACGTCCTGACTTTC
CDR3: CASGREANVLTF

D: -
V: TRBV29-1
J: TRBJ2-7
size: -
length: 12
DNA: TGCAGCGTCCTCACAACTCTCGTCGAGCAGTACTTC
CDR3: CSVLTTLVEQYF

D: TRBD1
V: TRBV5-6
J: TRBJ2-7
size: many
length: 14
DNA: TGTGCCAGCAGTTCCGGGACAGGGACTGGCGAGCAGTACTTC
CDR3: CASSSGTGTGEQYF

D: TRBD2
V: TRBV6-1
J: TRBJ2-2
size: few
length: 15
DNA: TGTGCCAGCAGTAATAGCGGGTCGAACACCGGGGAGCTGTTTTTT
CDR3: CASSNSGSNTGELFF